Shown below are 16 T cell receptor beta chains from a single sample sequenced in a study of blood T cell repertoires in COVID-19. Profiled with immunoSEQ multiplex PCR; TCRdb holds only in-frame clones, not every one. This sample yields some 80,000 clones, of which 86% are seen a single time; approximately 21% belongs to the top ten. Sequencing input: peripheral blood. The origin of the receptors is a woman older than 75 in a cohort sampled during active or convalescent COVID-19.

This clone was observed a handful of times. The V and J genes are TRBV6-1 and TRBJ2-7; 10 positions match TRBD1. The CDR3 has 15 amino acids. Germline V gives CDR1 MNHNS, CDR2 SASEGT. Trimming removed 1 base from V and 1 base from J; junction bases left unmatched: 1. CDR3 sequence: CASSEGGQGSYEQYF. CDR3 nucleotide sequence: TGTGCCAGCAGTGAAGGGGGACAGGGGTCCTACGAGCAGTACTTC.

This clone was picked up a small number of times. The chain has TRBV19 and TRBJ1-6; 9 nucleotides match TRBD1. Germline V gene data show CDR1 as LNHDA and CDR2 as SQIVND (reference sequence). The CDR3 is 12 residues long. J lost 10 bases, V lost 9 bases, and 4 bases had no gene match. As DNA, the CDR3 is TGTGCCAGCCGCACAGGGGGCTCACCCCTCCACTTT. Protein sequence: CASRTGGSPLHF.

V is TRBV10-3 and J is TRBJ2-1; D is possibly TRBD2 (6 bases). The CDR3 length is 15 residues. The germline CDR1 and CDR2 sequences are ENHRY and SYGVKD. Between the trimmed V and J ends, which lost 3 bases and 4 bases, there was a span of 13 bases. The CDR3 here is CAISDSLAGYNEQFF. CDR3 sequence (DNA): TGTGCCATCAGTGACTCCCTGGCGGGGTACAATGAGCAGTTCTTC.

The chain joins TRBV18 to TRBJ2-5; 9 nucleotides match TRBD2. The CDR3 has 15 amino acids. V lost 5 bases and J lost 1; bases outside the gene matches: 5. Germline V CDR1 and CDR2: KGHSH, LQKENI. CDR3 sequence reads: CASSVLAGIQETQYF. In DNA form, the CDR3 reads TGTGCCAGCTCAGTTCTAGCGGGGATCCAAGAGACCCAGTACTTC.

The CDR3 reads CASSARTGVSTGELFF. CDR3 coding DNA: TGTGCCAGCAGTGCCCGGACAGGGGTTAGCACCGGGGAGCTGTTTTTT. The V call is TRBV6-1, the J call TRBJ2-2; TRBD1 matches at 9 bases. Germline assignment: CDR1 MNHNS and CDR2 SASEGT. This CDR3 comprises 16 residues. With 4 bases clipped from V and 4 bases from J, the junction kept 7 bases outside the gene matches.

This clone appeared once. This sequence joins TRBV5-1 and TRBJ2-5; possible D gene TRBD1, 5 bases. Looked up from germline, CDR1 is SGHRS and CDR2 is YFSETQ. Between the trimmed V and J ends, which lost 4 bases and 2 bases, there was a span of 12 bases. CDR3 length: 14 amino acids. CDR3 loop: CASSLTVNQETQYF. The DNA of the CDR3 is TGCGCCAGCAGCCTGACAGTAAATCAAGAGACCCAGTACTTC. Complete variable domain (other parts from reference TRBV5-1 and TRBJ2-5): KAGVTQTPRYLIKTRGQQVTLSCSPISGHRSVSWYQQTPGQGLQFLFEYFSETQRNKGNFPGRFSGRQFSNSRSEMNVSTLELGDSALYLCASSLTVNQETQYFGPGTRLLVL.

The rearrangement joins TRBV4-2 to TRBJ2-1; 7 bases align to TRBD2. The trim removed 1 base at V and 1 base at J, leaving 4 bases unmatched. Germline V gene data show CDR1 as LGHNA and CDR2 as YNFKEQ. The length of the CDR3 is 16 residues. The CDR3: CASSQAGAGSYNEQFF. DNA for the CDR3: TGTGCCAGCAGCCAAGCGGGAGCGGGATCCTACAATGAGCAGTTCTTC.

This rearrangement joins TRBV25-1 to TRBJ2-1; D gene ambiguous. This CDR3 contains 11 residues. The ends were cut back, 7 bases at V and 8 bases at J, with 9 bases in the middle. CDR1 is MGHDK, CDR2 SYGVNS, per germline. The CDR3: CASKLSYEQFF. DNA for the CDR3: TGTGCCAGCAAGCTCTCCTATGAGCAGTTCTTC.

This chain uses TRBV25-1 with TRBJ2-7; D is unresolved. Trimming took off 8 bases at V and 0 bases at J, with 5 bases between the two ends. This CDR3 spans 11 amino acids. The germline gives CDR1 MGHDK, CDR2 SYGVNS. Here the CDR3 reads CASVCSYEQYV. The CDR3 nucleotides read TGTGCCAGCGTCTGCTCCTACGAGCAGTACGTC.

CDR3 coding DNA: TGCGCCAGCACCGGGACTAGCGGAGCTTACAATGAGCAGTTCTTC. Amino acids: CASTGTSGAYNEQFF. The chain uses TRBV5-1 and TRBJ2-1; 11 bases match TRBD2. The V and J ends lost 6 bases and 4 bases, in that order; junction bases with no gene match: 6. The germline V gene has CDR1 SGHRS and CDR2 YFSETQ. The CDR3 loop spans 15 amino acids.

This chain links TRBV10-3 with TRBJ2-6; 7 bases agree with TRBD1. Germline CDR1 reads ENHRY; CDR2 reads SYGVKD. There are 17 residues in the CDR3. With 0 bases clipped from V and 3 bases from J, the junction kept 5 bases outside the gene matches. This CDR3 is CAISESKGAVGANVLTF. DNA for the CDR3: TGTGCCATCAGTGAGTCGAAGGGGGCGGTTGGGGCCAACGTCCTGACTTTC.

The CDR3 sequence: CAWRLGASGTNEQFF. Here the CDR3 DNA reads TGTGCCTGGAGACTCGGGGCTAGCGGTACCAATGAGCAGTTCTTC. The chain couples TRBV30 to TRBJ2-1; TRBD2 matches 7 bases. Germline lookup yields CDR1 GTSNPN and CDR2 SVGIG (reference sequence). The length of the CDR3 is 15 residues. The V gene end was trimmed by 3 bases and the J gene end by 6 bases; junction bases not matched to a gene: 11.

V usage is TRBV27 and J usage is TRBJ2-7; no reliable D call. This CDR3 has 15 amino acids. Germline CDR1 and CDR2: MNHEY and SMNVEV (reference sequence). Trimming took off 5 bases at V and 0 bases at J, with 14 bases between the two ends. CDR3 sequence reads: CASSLSRIASYEQYF. The CDR3 DNA reads TGTGCCAGCAGTCTGAGCAGGATCGCCTCCTACGAGCAGTACTTC.

The J gene is TRBJ2-2, the V gene TRBV2, with 8 bases identical to TRBD1. The CDR3 is made up of 15 amino acids. Germline V lookup: CDR1 SNHLY, CDR2 FYNNEI. Trimming removed 6 bases from V and 6 bases from J; junction bases left unmatched: 9. CDR3 amino acids: CASSETGQGPGELFF. The CDR3 nucleotides read TGTGCCAGCAGCGAGACCGGACAGGGTCCCGGGGAGCTGTTTTTT.

This chain links TRBV11-1 with TRBJ2-7; 7 bases match TRBD1. Looked up from germline, CDR1 is SGHAT and CDR2 is FQDESV (reference sequence). CDR3 length equals 17 residues. J gave up 3 bases and V 0 bases, and 11 bases lay outside the gene matches. CDR3 protein: CASSLARLPRQGYEQYF. CDR3 DNA sequence: TGTGCCAGCAGCTTAGCGCGACTTCCGAGACAGGGCTACGAGCAGTACTTC.

The chain is built from TRBV27 and TRBJ2-1; 12 bases are shared with TRBD2. Germline assignment: CDR1 MNHEY and CDR2 SMNVEV (reference sequence). Trimming removed 2 bases from V and 5 bases from J; junction bases left unmatched: 10. The length of the CDR3 is 18 residues. CDR3 amino acids: CASSLSWTSGIWDNEQFF. The DNA of the CDR3 is TGTGCCAGCAGTTTAAGCTGGACTAGCGGGATTTGGGACAATGAGCAGTTCTTC.